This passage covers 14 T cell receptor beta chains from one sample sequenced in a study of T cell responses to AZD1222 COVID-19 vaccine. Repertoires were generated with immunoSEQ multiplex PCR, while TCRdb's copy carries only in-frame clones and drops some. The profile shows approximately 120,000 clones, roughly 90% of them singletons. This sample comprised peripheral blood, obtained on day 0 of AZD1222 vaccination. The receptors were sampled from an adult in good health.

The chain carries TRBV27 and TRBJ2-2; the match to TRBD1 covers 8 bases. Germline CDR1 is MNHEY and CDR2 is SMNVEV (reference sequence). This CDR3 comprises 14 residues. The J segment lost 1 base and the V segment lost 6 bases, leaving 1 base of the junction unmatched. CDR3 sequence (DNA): TGTGCCAGCAGCAGGGGGCAGAACACCGGGGAGCTGTTTTTT. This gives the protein CASSRGQNTGELFF.

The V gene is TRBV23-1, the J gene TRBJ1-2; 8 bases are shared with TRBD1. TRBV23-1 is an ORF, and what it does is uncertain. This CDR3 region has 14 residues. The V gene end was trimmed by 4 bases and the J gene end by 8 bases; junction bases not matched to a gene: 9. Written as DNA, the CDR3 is TGCGCCAGCAGTCGGATGGACAGGGTCGGCGGCTACACCTTC. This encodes CASSRMDRVGGYTF.

The CDR3 DNA sequence: TGCGCCAGCGGGGGGGCGATTAACGAGCAGTACTTC. Its protein is CASGGAINEQYF. The chain recombines TRBV5-1 with TRBJ2-7; tentatively, D is TRBD2 (7 bases). V was pared by 7 bases and J by 5 bases, with 13 bases between. The CDR3 is made up of 12 amino acids. Germline V lookup: CDR1 SGHRS, CDR2 YFSETQ. The entire variable domain, with the rest obtained from reference TRBV5-1 and TRBJ2-7, is as follows: KAGVTQTPRYLIKTRGQQVTLSCSPISGHRSVSWYQQTPGQGLQFLFEYFSETQRNKGNFPGRFSGRQFSNSRSEMNVSTLELGDSALYLCASGGAINEQYFGPGTRLTVT.

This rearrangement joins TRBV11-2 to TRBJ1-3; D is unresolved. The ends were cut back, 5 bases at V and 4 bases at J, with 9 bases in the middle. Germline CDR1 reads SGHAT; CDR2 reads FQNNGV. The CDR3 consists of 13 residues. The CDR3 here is CASSPTPGNTIYF. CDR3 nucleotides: TGTGCCAGCAGCCCTACCCCCGGAAACACCATATATTTT.

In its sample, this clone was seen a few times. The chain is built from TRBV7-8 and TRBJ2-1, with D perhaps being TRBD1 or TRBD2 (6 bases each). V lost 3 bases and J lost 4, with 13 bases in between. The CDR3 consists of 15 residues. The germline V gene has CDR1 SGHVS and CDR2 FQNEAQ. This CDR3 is CASSFTRGVYNEQFF. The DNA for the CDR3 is TGTGCCAGCAGCTTTACGAGGGGGGTTTACAATGAGCAGTTCTTC.

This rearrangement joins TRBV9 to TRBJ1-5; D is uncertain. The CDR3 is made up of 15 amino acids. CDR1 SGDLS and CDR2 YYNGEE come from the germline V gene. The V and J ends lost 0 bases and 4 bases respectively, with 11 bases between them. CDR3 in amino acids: CASSVGGWGNQPQHF. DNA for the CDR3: TGTGCCAGCAGCGTAGGGGGTTGGGGAAATCAGCCCCAGCATTTT.

The CDR3 reads CASSHRGWTEAFF. The CDR3 DNA follows: TGTGCCAGCAGCCATAGGGGTTGGACTGAAGCTTTCTTT. V is TRBV14 and J is TRBJ1-1; possibly TRBD1 for D (5 bases). The CDR3 has 13 amino acids. V was trimmed by 3 bases and J by 5 bases, leaving 10 bases between them. Germline V gene lookup returns CDR1 SGHDN and CDR2 FVKESK.

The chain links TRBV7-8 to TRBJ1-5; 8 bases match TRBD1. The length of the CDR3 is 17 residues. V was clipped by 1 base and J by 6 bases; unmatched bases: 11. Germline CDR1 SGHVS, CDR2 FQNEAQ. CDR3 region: CASSLDYGQGIIQPQHF. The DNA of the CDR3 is TGTGCCAGCAGCTTAGATTACGGACAGGGTATCATTCAGCCCCAGCATTTT.

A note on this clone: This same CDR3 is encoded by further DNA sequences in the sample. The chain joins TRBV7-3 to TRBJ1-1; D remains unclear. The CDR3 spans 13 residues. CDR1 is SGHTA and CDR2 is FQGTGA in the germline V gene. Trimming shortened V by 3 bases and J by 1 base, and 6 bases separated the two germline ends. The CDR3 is CASSFGRNTEAFF. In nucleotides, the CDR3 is TGTGCCAGCAGCTTCGGTAGGAACACTGAAGCTTTCTTT. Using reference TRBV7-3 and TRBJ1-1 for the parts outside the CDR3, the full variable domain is GAGVSQTPSNKVTEKGKYVELRCDPISGHTALYWYRQSLGQGPEFLIYFQGTGAADDSGLPNDRFFAVRPEGSVSTLKIQRTERGDSAVYLCASSFGRNTEAFFGQGTRLTVV.

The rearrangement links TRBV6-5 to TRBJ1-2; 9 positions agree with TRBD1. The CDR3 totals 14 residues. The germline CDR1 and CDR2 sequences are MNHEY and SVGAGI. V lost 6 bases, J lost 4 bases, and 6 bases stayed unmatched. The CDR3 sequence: CASSFTDRGYGYTF. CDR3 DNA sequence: TGTGCCAGCAGCTTTACGGACAGGGGCTATGGCTACACCTTC.

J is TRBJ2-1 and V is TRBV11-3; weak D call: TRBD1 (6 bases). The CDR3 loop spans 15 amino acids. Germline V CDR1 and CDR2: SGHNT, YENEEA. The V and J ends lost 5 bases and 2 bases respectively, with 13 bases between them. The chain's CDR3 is CASSRTGLAYNEQFF. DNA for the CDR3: TGTGCCAGCAGCAGAACAGGGTTAGCCTACAATGAGCAGTTCTTC.

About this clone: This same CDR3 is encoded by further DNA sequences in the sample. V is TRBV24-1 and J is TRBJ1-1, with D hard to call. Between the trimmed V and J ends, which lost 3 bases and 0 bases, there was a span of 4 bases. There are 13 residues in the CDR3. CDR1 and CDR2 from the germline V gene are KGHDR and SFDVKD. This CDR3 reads CATSDGLNTEAFF. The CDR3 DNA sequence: TGTGCCACCAGTGATGGGTTGAACACTGAAGCTTTCTTT.

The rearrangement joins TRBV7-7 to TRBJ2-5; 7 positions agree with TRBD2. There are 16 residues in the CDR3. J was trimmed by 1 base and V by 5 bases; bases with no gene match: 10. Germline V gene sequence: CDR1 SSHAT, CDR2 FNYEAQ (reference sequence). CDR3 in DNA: TGTGCCAGCAGCCCCATTGGGGGGGGTCCCCAAGAGACCCAGTACTTC. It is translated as CASSPIGGGPQETQYF.

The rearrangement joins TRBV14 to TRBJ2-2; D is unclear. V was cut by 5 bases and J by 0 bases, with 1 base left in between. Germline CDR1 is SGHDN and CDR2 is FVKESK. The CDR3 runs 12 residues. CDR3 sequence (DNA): TGTGCCAGCAGCTCGAACACCGGGGAGCTGTTTTTT. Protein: CASSSNTGELFF.